The T cell receptor beta chain described here comes from a study of CD8+ T cells in alopecia areata listed by TCRdb under 2018. Regarding the study in general: Skin from C3H/HeJ donors with spontaneous alopecia (about 6-13 months old) was grafted onto female C3H/HeJ recipients that were roughly 6-11 weeks old. The study used high-throughput TCRbeta sequencing to examine T cell clonal expansion in alopecia areata, in both the C3H/HeJ mouse model and human patients. Human TCRbeta sequencing covered scalp tissue and sorted CD4+ and CD8+ peripheral blood T cells from patchy and totalis/universalis alopecia areata patients and healthy controls. Scalp clonality was compared across normal scalp (n=4), patchy alopecia areata scalp (n=8), and alopecia totalis/universalis scalp (n=8). RNA was extracted with the PAXgene miRNA kit for fixed scalp, the miRNeasy kit for PBMCs, and the RNeasy kit for mouse skin. Amplification of TCRbeta CDR3 regions was done by immunoSEQ multiplex PCR using 35 Vbeta forward primers and 13 Jbeta reverse primers. What the work shows at the level of the full study, not this receptor alone: Unlike mouse skin, which is dominated by gammadelta T cells, normal human skin has resident alphabeta T cells that are also sequenced, and this complicates analysis of the scalp TCR repertoire. Compared with mice, TCR sequences shared between patients were less clear, possibly partly because of HLA diversity across the patient population. Lesional scalp, especially in alopecia totalis/universalis, showed higher clonality and more expanded CD8+ clones than normal scalp, suggesting antigenic drive.

Libraries came from the immunoSEQ multiplex PCR assay. RNA was extracted from all samples and reverse transcribed into cDNA as template for TCR sequencing. SuperScript III was used for first-strand cDNA synthesis, primed with a 2:1 mix of oligo-dT and random hexamers. A synthetic immune receptor repertoire was used to assess amplification bias, and residual bias was removed computationally. Libraries were sequenced on Illumina HiSeq using 60 bp reads that covered the CDR3 and were read from J toward V. As for the authors' bioinformatics: Raw reads were preprocessed to remove errors, and CDR3 was defined according to IMGT conventions as the region from the conserved cysteine to phenylalanine. Clonality was computed as 1 minus the Shannon entropy, with the entropy normalized by log2 of the number of productive unique TCRs. CD4 or CD8 identity of scalp clones was inferred by cross-referencing scalp TCRbeta sequences with sorted blood CD4 and CD8 repertoires. TCRdb took this table from immuneACCESS and kept in-frame rearrangements with V and J called. Such tables lack part of the clones; where checked against another copy, unresolved V genes explain under half of the gap, and the rest is unexplained. The V and J calls and clone size are taken from that table; D and trimming were inferred from the DNA. In this sample, some 110,000 clones appear, none counted once only. Around 20% of the sample comes from the top ten.

The CDR1 and CDR2 encoded by the germline V gene (reference sequence) are NSQYPW and LRSPGD. V ends up 4 bases short and J 4 bases short, with an unmatched junction base count of 5. The cysteine opens and the phenylalanine closes a CDR3 of 15 amino acids. Of the CDR3's DNA, 33 bases were read; they are in frame from base 1. This clone occurred a few times. No cognate antigen has been identified for it. Since the receptor is from a mouse, mouse gene names and germline sequences apply. The read finishes 4 residues shy of the CDR3 end, and the germline J gene is used to complete it. The V gene is TRBV1 and the J gene is TRBJ1-4; TRBD1 matches 8 bases in the middle. Sequencing was done on a sample of lesional skin. This TCR derives from a C3H/HeJ mouse with alopecia areata. This strain is characterized by the MHC haplotype H2-k. The CDR3 amino acid sequence is: CTCSGRTGSNERLFF. The sequenced part of the CDR3 DNA is TGCACCTGCAGTGGAAGGACAGGGAGCAACGAA.